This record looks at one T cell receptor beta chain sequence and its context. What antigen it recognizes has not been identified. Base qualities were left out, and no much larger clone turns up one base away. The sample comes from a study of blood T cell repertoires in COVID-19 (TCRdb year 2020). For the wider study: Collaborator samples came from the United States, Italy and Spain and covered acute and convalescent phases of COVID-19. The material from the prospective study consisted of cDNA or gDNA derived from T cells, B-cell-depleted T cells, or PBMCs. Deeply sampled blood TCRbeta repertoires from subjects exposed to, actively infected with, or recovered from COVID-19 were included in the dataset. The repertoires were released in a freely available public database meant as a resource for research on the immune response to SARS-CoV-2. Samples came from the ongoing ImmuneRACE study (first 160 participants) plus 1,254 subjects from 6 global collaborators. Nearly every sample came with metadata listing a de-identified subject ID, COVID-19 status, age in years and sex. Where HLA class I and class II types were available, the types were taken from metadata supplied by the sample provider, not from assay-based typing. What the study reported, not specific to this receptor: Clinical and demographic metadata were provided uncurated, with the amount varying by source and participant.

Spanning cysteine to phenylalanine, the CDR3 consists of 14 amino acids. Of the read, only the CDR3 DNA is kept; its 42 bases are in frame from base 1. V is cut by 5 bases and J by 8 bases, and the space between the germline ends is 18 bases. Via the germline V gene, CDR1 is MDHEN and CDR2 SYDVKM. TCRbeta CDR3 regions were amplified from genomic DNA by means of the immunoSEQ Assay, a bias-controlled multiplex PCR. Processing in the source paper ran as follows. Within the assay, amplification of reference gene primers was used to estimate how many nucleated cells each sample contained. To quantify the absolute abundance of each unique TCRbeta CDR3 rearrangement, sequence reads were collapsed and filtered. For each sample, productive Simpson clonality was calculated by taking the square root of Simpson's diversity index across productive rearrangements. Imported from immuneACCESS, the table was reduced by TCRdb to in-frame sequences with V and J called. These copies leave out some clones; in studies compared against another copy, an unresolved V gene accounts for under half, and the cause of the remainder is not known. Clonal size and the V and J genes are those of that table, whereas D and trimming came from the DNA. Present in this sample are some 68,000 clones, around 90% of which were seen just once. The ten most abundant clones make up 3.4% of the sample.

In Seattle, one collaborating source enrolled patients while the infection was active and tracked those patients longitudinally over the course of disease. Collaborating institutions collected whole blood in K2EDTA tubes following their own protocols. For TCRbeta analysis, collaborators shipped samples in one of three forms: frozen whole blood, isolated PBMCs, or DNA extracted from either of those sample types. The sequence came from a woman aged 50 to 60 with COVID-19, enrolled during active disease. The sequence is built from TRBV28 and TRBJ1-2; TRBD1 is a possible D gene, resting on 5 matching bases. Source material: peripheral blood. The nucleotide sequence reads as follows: TGTGCCAGCAGTCCCCCGGGCAGGGTGAAAGGCTACACCTTC. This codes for CASSPPGRVKGYTF.